This T cell receptor beta chain was recovered during a study of T-cell memory formation after mild COVID-19. CDR1 and CDR2 (germline): DFQATT, SNEGSKA (reference sequence). The CDR3 extends over 13 amino acids. With 0 bases removed from V and 5 bases from J, the gap between germline ends came to 8 bases. The sample holds a few counts of this clonotype. TCRdb reprocessed the 5' RACE reads via MiXCR and lists one record per CDR3 protein. The repertoire holds over 150,000 distinct CDR3 sequences, with 10% to 15% as singletons. Sequencing was performed on PBMCs or a T cell subset sorted from them (not recorded which). This sequence joins TRBV20-1 and TRBJ1-5, with D uncertain. This clonotype originated in a man aged 18 to 30 who had mild COVID-19 (a few samples of this study predate the infection). Cell type and time point are not known. The CDR3 DNA is TGCAGTGCTAGAGAGGCAGGACATCAGCCCCAGCATTTT. Protein: CSAREAGHQPQHF.